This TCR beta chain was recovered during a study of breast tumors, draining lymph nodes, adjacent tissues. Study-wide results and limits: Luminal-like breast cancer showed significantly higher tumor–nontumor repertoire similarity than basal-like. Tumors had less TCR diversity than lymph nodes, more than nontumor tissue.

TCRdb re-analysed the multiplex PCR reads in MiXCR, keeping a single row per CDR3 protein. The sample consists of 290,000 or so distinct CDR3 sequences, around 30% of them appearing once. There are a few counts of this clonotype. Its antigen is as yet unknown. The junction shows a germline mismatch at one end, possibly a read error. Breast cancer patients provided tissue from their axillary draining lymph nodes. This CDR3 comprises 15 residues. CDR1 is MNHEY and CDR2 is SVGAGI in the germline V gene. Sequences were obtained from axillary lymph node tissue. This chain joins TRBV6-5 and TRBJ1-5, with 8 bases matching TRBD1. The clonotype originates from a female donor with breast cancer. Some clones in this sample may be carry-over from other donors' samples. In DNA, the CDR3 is TGTGCCAGCAGTTGGGGACAGGAAAGCGGTCAGCCCCAGCGTTTT. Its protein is CASSWGQESGQPQRF.